This entry is about one T cell receptor beta chain. Its antigen is as yet unknown. The source of the sample is a study of beta chain features in type 1 diabetes. Study-wide findings and caveats: A moderate, significant TCRB CDR3 shortening appeared in type 1 diabetes across four CD4+ subsets.

CDR1 is SNHLY, CDR2 FYNNEI, per germline. The V gene lost 0 bases and the J gene lost 4 bases, with 9 bases spanning the gap. The CDR3 totals 14 residues. The authors reverse transcribed all of the isolated RNA, so sequencing captured expressed TCRB transcripts. Sequencing was performed with immunoSEQ multiplex PCR; in TCRdb, only in-frame clones are kept and a portion is missing. The sample includes nearly 350,000 clones, 7% to 10% of them seen just once. The sequence was collected from a man under 40 with type 1 diabetes. The rearrangement uses TRBV2 and TRBJ1-2; no reliable D call. The sequenced sample was central memory CD4+ T cells from blood. CDR3 region: CASSEARSTYGYTF. Here the CDR3 DNA reads TGTGCCAGCAGTGAAGCTCGTAGCACCTATGGCTACACCTTC. The full variable domain, with the rest looked up from reference TRBV2 and TRBJ1-2, is EPEVTQTPSHQVTQMGQEVILRCVPISNHLYFYWYRQILGQKVEFLVSFYNNEISEKSEIFDDQFSVERPDGSNFTLKIRSTKLEDSAMYFCASSEARSTYGYTFGSGTRLTVV.